This TCR beta chain was recovered during a study of blood T cell repertoires in COVID-19. About the study: Samples of COVID-19 (acute and convalescent) were obtained from the United States, Italy and Spain. T cells, B-cell-depleted T cells, or PBMCs provided the cDNA or gDNA that served as material.

Clinical history as reported by participants underpinned cohort assignment. Assay used: immunoSEQ multiplex PCR; TCRdb lists only in-frame clones, some missing. The sample contains approximately 350,000 clones, roughly nine tenths of which appear only once. The V end was cut by 4 bases, the J end by 2 bases, with 11 bases between. CDR3 length: 14 residues. The germline V gene has CDR1 LGHDT and CDR2 YNNKEL (reference sequence). Sequencing was carried out using PBMCs or T cells enriched from blood (not recorded which). The receptor was isolated from a woman aged 25 to 39 who had recovered from COVID-19. The chain couples TRBV3-1 (or the pseudogene TRBV3-2) to TRBJ1-2, with D possibly being TRBD1 (6 bases). The CDR3 bases are TGTGCCAGCAGCCCGAGGGGGTCCAACTATGGCTACACCTTC. It translates to CASSPRGSNYGYTF.